The 26 T cell receptor beta chains listed next were all sequenced from one sample in a study of blood T cell repertoires in COVID-19. Sequencing used immunoSEQ multiplex PCR; TCRdb keeps in-frame clones, though not all of them. This sample has around 40,000 clones; around 74% occur once, and the top ten carry 23%. Sequenced sample: peripheral blood. These receptors all stem from a man aged 70-80 years with acute or convalescent COVID-19.

The gene calls are TRBV6-5 and TRBJ2-7; no clear D. The CDR3 spans 15 residues. Trimming took 8 bases from V and 3 from J, leaving 20 bases between them. Germline CDR1 MNHEY, CDR2 SVGAGI. The CDR3 here is CASAVGPPLYYEQYF. DNA for the CDR3: TGTGCCAGCGCCGTTGGTCCCCCTCTCTACTACGAGCAGTACTTC.

The chain links TRBV9 to TRBJ1-1, with unresolved D. Trimming shortened V by 1 base and J by 4 bases, and 11 bases separated the two germline ends. From germline, CDR1 is SGDLS and CDR2 YYNGEE. This CDR3 is 14 amino acids long. The CDR3 loop is CASSVTPLGTEAFF. CDR3 sequence (DNA): TGTGCCAGCAGCGTAACCCCTCTCGGCACTGAAGCTTTCTTT.

The chain has TRBV18 and TRBJ1-1; D unresolved. The CDR3 length is 14 residues. The germline V gene has CDR1 KGHSH and CDR2 LQKENI. The V and J ends lost 0 bases and 3 bases respectively, with 8 bases between them. The CDR3 DNA follows: TGTGCCAGCTCACCACCGGCAGTATACACTGAAGCTTTCTTT. Protein sequence: CASSPPAVYTEAFF.

This rearrangement joins TRBV5-6 to TRBJ1-5; D is uncertain. The CDR3 totals 14 residues. CDR1 and CDR2 (germline): SGHDT, YYEEEE. The germline V and J ends were trimmed by 2 bases and 2 bases, with 8 bases remaining between them. The CDR3 loop is CASSFGSGNQPQHF. CDR3 bases: TGTGCCAGCAGCTTTGGTAGCGGCAATCAGCCCCAGCATTTT.

The V gene is TRBV19, the J gene TRBJ2-7, with D possibly TRBD2 on 6 matching bases. The V end was cut by 4 bases, the J end by 5 bases, with 6 bases between. The CDR3 covers 11 residues. Per germline, CDR1 LNHDA and CDR2 SQIVND (reference sequence). CDR3 nucleotides: TGTGCCAGTAGTACGGGAGACGAGCAGTACTTC. Translating it yields CASSTGDEQYF.

The chain links TRBV28 to TRBJ2-7, with D possibly matching TRBD1 (6 bases). V gave up 1 base and J gave up 4 bases, with 11 bases separating them. CDR1 is MDHEN and CDR2 is SYDVKM in the germline V gene. The CDR3 totals 14 residues. This CDR3 is CASSLSQRGYEQYF. As DNA, the CDR3 is TGTGCCAGCAGTTTATCCCAAAGGGGGTACGAGCAGTACTTC.

The genes are TRBV6-6 and TRBJ1-5; 7 nucleotides agree with TRBD1. V lost 8 bases to trimming and J lost 4 bases; unmatched junction nucleotides: 5. The CDR3 totals 13 residues. CDR1 is MNHNY and CDR2 is SVGAGI in the germline V gene (reference sequence). CDR3 coding DNA: TGTGCCAGCCGAACAGGGGTTAATCAGCCCCAGCATTTT. Translation gives CASRTGVNQPQHF.

This clone was detected once. The V call is TRBV7-2, the J call TRBJ1-3; a weak D match, TRBD1 (5 bases). V was clipped by 5 bases and J by 1 base, with 9 bases between them. Looked up from germline, CDR1 is SGHTA and CDR2 is FQGNSA. CDR3 length: 14 residues. The CDR3 protein is CASSPGTSGNTIYF. The DNA for the CDR3 is TGTGCCAGCAGCCCCGGGACTTCTGGAAACACCATATATTTT.

This chain connects TRBV7-6 to TRBJ2-1; 15 bases agree with TRBD2. The V gene's germline CDR1 is SGHVS and CDR2 FNYEAQ. With 6 bases clipped from V and 0 bases from J, the junction kept 6 bases outside the gene matches. This CDR3 is 18 amino acids long. CDR3 residues: CASRLGLAGGYSYNEQFF. The CDR3 DNA is TGTGCCAGCAGATTGGGACTAGCGGGAGGCTACTCCTACAATGAGCAGTTCTTC.

The gene calls are TRBV9 and TRBJ1-4; 10 bases match TRBD1. The CDR3 loop spans 14 amino acids. The V and J ends lost 4 bases and 7 bases, in that order; junction bases with no gene match: 4. CDR1 SGDLS and CDR2 YYNGEE come from the germline V gene. The CDR3 spells CASSRDRGGEKLFF. CDR3 bases: TGTGCCAGCAGCCGGGACAGGGGCGGTGAAAAACTGTTTTTT.

This clone was seen just once. The gene calls are TRBV7-9 and TRBJ1-1; 10 nucleotides agree with TRBD1. J was trimmed by 5 bases and V by 5 bases; bases with no gene match: 5. Germline-derived CDR1 and CDR2 are SEHNR and FQNEAQ (reference sequence). CDR3 size: 14 residues. This chain's CDR3 is CASSETGGWTEAFF. The CDR3 DNA sequence: TGTGCCAGCAGCGAGACAGGGGGCTGGACTGAAGCTTTCTTT.

Written as DNA, the CDR3 is TGTGCCAGCAGTGAATCCAGCGGGGGCATGACAGATACGCAGTATTTT. The encoded protein is CASSESSGGMTDTQYF. The genes are TRBV6-1 and TRBJ2-3; 8 bases match TRBD2. This CDR3 is built from 16 residues. Losses at the gene ends were 2 bases for V and 3 bases for J; bases not matched to a gene: 7. From germline, CDR1 is MNHNS and CDR2 SASEGT.

This chain links TRBV19 with TRBJ1-5; the D gene is possibly TRBD1 (6 bases). The CDR3 spans 15 residues. V lost 3 bases, J lost 6 bases, and 15 bases lay in between. Per the germline V gene, CDR1 is LNHDA and CDR2 is SQIVND (reference sequence). The CDR3 reads CASSMSGQSAQPQHF. In DNA form, the CDR3 reads TGTGCCAGTAGTATGTCGGGACAATCGGCTCAGCCCCAGCATTTT.

This chain links TRBV28 with TRBJ2-1; the D is unclear. The V gene lost 5 bases and the J gene lost 4 bases, with 12 bases spanning the gap. Per the germline V gene, CDR1 is MDHEN and CDR2 is SYDVKM. The CDR3 runs 14 residues. The CDR3 protein is CASSPVLEYNEQFF. The DNA of the CDR3 is TGTGCCAGCAGTCCTGTTTTGGAGTACAATGAGCAGTTCTTC.

The table lists this clone with a few counts. This chain connects TRBV7-6 to TRBJ1-1; a possible D gene is TRBD1 (5 bases). This CDR3 has 17 amino acids. Deletions cut 9 bases from V and 2 bases from J, with 25 bases between. Germline V gene sequence: CDR1 SGHVS, CDR2 FNYEAQ. CDR3 loop: CASCCDRLSGRNTEAFF. Written as DNA, the CDR3 is TGTGCCAGTTGCTGTGACAGATTGTCTGGGCGTAACACTGAAGCTTTCTTT.

The J gene is TRBJ2-2, the V gene TRBV23-1; D is perhaps TRBD1 (7 bases). TRBV23-1 is sorted into the ORF group, with uncertain function. The CDR3 contains 12 residues. CDR3 DNA: TGCGGGAGGGGGCGAGGCACCGGGGAGCTGTTTTTT. Protein: CGRGRGTGELFF.

This clone was seen a few times. V is TRBV27 and J is TRBJ2-1, with D hard to call. V was clipped by 2 bases and J by 5 bases, with 7 bases between them. The CDR3 is 13 residues long. Germline V gene data show CDR1 as MNHEY and CDR2 as SMNVEV (reference sequence). CDR3 in amino acids: CASSLTYHNEQFF. The DNA for the CDR3 is TGTGCCAGCAGTTTAACTTACCACAATGAGCAGTTCTTC.

V is TRBV25-1 and J is TRBJ1-6, with 7 bases that match TRBD1. The germline V gene encodes CDR1 MGHDK and CDR2 SYGVNS. The J segment lost 5 bases and the V segment lost 5 bases, leaving 9 bases of the junction unmatched. This CDR3 has 16 amino acids. As DNA, the CDR3 is TGTGCCAGCAGTAATCAAGGGACAGCCCATAATTCACCCCTCCACTTT. Its protein product is CASSNQGTAHNSPLHF.

The J gene is TRBJ1-1, the V gene TRBV2; D is perhaps TRBD1 (5 bases). CDR1 and CDR2 from the germline V gene are SNHLY and FYNNEI. Trimming pared 6 bases from V and 8 bases from J, leaving 19 bases between. The CDR3 consists of 14 residues. This CDR3 is CASSPPGGRWEAFF. DNA of the CDR3: TGTGCCAGCAGCCCCCCGGGGGGAAGGTGGGAAGCTTTCTTT. Using reference TRBV2 and TRBJ1-1 for the parts outside the CDR3, the full variable domain is EPEVTQTPSHQVTQMGQEVILRCVPISNHLYFYWYRQILGQKVEFLVSFYNNEISEKSEIFDDQFSVERPDGSNFTLKIRSTKLEDSAMYFCASSPPGGRWEAFFGQGTRLTVV.

The chain combines TRBV7-2 with TRBJ2-6, with D possibly being TRBD2 (5 bases). The V gene lost 4 bases and the J gene lost 3 bases, with 10 bases spanning the gap. The length of the CDR3 is 15 residues. Germline CDR1 is SGHTA and CDR2 is FQGNSA. CDR3 in amino acids: CASSSSEGGANVLTF. The CDR3 bases are TGTGCCAGCAGCTCCTCAGAGGGTGGGGCCAACGTCCTGACTTTC. Combining the CDR3 with reference TRBV7-2 and TRBJ2-6 gives the whole variable domain GAGVSQSPSNKVTEKGKDVELRCDPISGHTALYWYRQSLGQGLEFLIYFQGNSAPDKSGLPSDRFSAERTGGSVSTLTIQRTQQEDSAVYLCASSSSEGGANVLTFGAGSRLTVL.

This clone was seen just once. CDR3 protein: CASSYLTEAFF. The CDR3 nucleotides read TGTGCCAGCAGTTATCTTACTGAAGCTTTCTTT. The chain employs TRBV6-5 and TRBJ1-1, with D uncertain. This CDR3 is 11 amino acids long. The V end was cut by 3 bases, the J end by 5 bases, with 4 bases between. Germline CDR1 and CDR2: MNHEY and SVGAGI.

The CDR3 here is CASSGPYRGEKLFF. In DNA form, the CDR3 reads TGTGCCAGCAGCGGCCCTTACAGGGGTGAAAAACTGTTTTTT. The chain has TRBV9 and TRBJ1-4; 7 positions agree with TRBD1. Germline V gene lookup returns CDR1 SGDLS and CDR2 YYNGEE. V gave up 3 bases and J gave up 7 bases; unmatched junction bases: 6. This CDR3 is 14 amino acids long.

The chain couples TRBV7-9 to TRBJ1-2; D gene ambiguous. CDR3 length: 12 amino acids. V was shortened by 5 bases and J by 6 bases, with 10 bases between the two germline ends. CDR1 and CDR2 from the germline V gene are SEHNR and FQNEAQ (reference sequence). The CDR3 protein is CASSPAVDGYTF. The CDR3 DNA is TGTGCCAGCAGCCCCGCGGTGGATGGCTACACCTTC.

The chain is built from TRBV18 and TRBJ2-3, with TRBD1 matching 7 bases. Germline V gives CDR1 KGHSH, CDR2 LQKENI. The CDR3 runs 15 residues. Trimming at V came to 0 bases and at J to 4 bases, leaving 4 bases not matched to a gene. CDR3 coding DNA: TGTGCCAGCTCACCACCCCGCCAGGGGGCAGATACGCAGTATTTT. Translating it yields CASSPPRQGADTQYF.

The chain is built from TRBV20-1 and TRBJ1-3; D is possibly TRBD1 (5 bases). Germline CDR1 DFQATT, CDR2 SNEGSKA (reference sequence). The CDR3 has 14 amino acids. Trimming shortened V by 3 bases and J by 3 bases, and 12 bases separated the two germline ends. CDR3 bases: TGCAGTGCTAGTTCGGGGGAGGGTGGAAACACCATATATTTT. Translated, it gives CSASSGEGGNTIYF.

CDR3 DNA: TGTGCCAGCAGCTTAGGGCCGGGCTCTGGAAACACCATATATTTT. Residues: CASSLGPGSGNTIYF. The genes are TRBV7-8 and TRBJ1-3; D unresolved. The length of the CDR3 is 15 residues. Germline CDR1 is SGHVS and CDR2 is FQNEAQ. Trimming took off 1 base at V and 0 bases at J, with 7 bases between the two ends.